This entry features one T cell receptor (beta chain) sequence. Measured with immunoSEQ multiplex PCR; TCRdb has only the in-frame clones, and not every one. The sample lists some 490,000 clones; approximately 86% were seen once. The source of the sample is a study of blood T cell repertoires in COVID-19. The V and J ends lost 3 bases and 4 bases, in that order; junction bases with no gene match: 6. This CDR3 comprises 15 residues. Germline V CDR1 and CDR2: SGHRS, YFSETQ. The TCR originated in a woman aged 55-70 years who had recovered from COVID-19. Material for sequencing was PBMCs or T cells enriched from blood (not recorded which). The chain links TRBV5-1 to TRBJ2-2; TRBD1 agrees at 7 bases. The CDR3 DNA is TGCGCCAGCAGCTCGGGGACAGCTAGCACCGGGGAGCTGTTTTTT. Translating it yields CASSSGTASTGELFF.